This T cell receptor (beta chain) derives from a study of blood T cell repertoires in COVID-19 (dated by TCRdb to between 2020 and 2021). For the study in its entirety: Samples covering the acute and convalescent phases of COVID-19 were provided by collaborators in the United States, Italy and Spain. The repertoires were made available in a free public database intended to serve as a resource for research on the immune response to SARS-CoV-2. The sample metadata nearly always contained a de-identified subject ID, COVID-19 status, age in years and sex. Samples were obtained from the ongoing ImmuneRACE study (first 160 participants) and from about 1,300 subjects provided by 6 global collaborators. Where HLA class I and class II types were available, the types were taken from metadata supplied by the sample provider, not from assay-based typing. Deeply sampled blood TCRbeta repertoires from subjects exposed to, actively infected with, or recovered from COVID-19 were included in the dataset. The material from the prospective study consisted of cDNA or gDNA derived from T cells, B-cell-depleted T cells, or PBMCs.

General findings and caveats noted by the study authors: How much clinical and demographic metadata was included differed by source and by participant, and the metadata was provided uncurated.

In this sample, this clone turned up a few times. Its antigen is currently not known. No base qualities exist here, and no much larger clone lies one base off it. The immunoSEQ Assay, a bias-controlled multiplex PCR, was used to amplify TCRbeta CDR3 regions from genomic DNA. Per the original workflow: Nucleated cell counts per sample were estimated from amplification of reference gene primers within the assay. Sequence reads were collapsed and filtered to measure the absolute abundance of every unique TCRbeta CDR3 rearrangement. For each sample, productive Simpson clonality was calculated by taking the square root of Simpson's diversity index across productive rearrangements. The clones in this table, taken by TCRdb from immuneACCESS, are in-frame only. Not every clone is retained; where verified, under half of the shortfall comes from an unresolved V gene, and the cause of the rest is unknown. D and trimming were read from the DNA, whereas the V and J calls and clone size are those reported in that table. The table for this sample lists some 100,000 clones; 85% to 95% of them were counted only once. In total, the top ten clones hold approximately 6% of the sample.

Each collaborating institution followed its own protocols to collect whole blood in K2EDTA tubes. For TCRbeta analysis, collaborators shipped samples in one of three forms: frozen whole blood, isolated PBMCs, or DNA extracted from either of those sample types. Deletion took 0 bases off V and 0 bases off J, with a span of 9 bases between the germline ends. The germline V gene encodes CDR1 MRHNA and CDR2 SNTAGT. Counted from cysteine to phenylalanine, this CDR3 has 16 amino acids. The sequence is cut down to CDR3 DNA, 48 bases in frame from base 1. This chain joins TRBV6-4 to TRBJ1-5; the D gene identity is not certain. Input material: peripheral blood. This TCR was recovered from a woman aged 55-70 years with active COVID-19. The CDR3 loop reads CASSDSIQNSNQPQHF. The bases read TGTGCCAGCAGTGACTCGATACAGAATAGCAATCAGCCCCAGCATTTT.